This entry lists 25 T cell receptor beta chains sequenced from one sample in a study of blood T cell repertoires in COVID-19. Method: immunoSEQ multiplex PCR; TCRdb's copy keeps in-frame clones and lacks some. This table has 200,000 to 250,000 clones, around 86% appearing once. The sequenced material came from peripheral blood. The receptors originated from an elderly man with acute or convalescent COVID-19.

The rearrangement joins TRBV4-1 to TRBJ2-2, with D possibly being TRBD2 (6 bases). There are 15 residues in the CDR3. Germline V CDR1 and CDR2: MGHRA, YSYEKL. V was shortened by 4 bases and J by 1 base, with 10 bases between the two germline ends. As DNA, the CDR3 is TGCGCCAGCAGCCGAGCGGGCCGGAACACCGGGGAGCTGTTTTTT. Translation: CASSRAGRNTGELFF.

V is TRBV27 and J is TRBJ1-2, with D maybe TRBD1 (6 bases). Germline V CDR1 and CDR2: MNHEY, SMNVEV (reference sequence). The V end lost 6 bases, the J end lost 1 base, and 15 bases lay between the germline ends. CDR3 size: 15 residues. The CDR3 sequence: CASSLQGQLNYGYTF. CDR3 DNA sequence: TGTGCCAGCAGCCTACAAGGACAGCTTAACTATGGCTACACCTTC.

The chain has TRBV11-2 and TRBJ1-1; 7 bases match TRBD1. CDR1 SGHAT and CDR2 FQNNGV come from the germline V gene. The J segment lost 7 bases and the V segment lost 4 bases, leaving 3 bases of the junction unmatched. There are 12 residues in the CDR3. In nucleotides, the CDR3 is TGTGCCAGCAGCTCCGGGACAGTTGAAGCTTTCTTT. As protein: CASSSGTVEAFF.

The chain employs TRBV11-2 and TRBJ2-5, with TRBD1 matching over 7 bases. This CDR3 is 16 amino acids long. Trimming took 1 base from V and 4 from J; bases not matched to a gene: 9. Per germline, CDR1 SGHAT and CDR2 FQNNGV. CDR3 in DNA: TGTGCCAGCAGCTTAGCAGGACAGGTCGCGTTAGAGACCCAGTACTTC. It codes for CASSLAGQVALETQYF.

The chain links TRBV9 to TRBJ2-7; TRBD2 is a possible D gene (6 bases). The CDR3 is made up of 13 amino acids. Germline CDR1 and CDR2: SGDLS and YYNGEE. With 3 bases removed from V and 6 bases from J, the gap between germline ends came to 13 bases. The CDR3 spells CASSEGLGGEQYF. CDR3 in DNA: TGTGCCAGCAGCGAGGGCCTGGGGGGCGAGCAGTACTTC.

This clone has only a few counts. The CDR3 sequence is CASSLLQGNLPQHF. The CDR3 nucleotides are TGTGCCAGCAGTTTGTTGCAGGGGAACCTGCCCCAGCATTTT. V is TRBV6-2 or TRBV6-3 and J is TRBJ1-5; D is possibly TRBD1 (6 bases). The V end lost 4 bases, the J end lost 9 bases, and 16 bases lay between the germline ends. Germline CDR1 reads MNHEY; CDR2 reads SVGEGT. CDR3 size: 14 residues.

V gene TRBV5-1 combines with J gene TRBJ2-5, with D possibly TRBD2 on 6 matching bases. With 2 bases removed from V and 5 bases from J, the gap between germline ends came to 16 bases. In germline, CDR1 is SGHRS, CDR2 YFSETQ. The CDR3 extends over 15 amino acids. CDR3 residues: CASSLFGGPRETQYF. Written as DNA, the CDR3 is TGCGCCAGCAGCTTATTCGGAGGGCCTCGGGAGACCCAGTACTTC.

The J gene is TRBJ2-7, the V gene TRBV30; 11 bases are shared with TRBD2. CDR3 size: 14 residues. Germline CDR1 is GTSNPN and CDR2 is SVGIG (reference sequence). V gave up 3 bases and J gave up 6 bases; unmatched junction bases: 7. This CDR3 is CAWSTTSGSREQYV. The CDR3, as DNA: TGTGCCTGGAGCACAACTAGCGGGAGTCGCGAGCAGTACGTC.

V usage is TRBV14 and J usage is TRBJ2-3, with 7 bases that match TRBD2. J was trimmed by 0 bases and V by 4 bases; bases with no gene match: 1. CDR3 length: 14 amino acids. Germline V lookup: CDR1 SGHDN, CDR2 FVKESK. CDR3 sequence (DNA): TGTGCCAGCAGCCCGGGGGGTAGCACAGATACGCAGTATTTT. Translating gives CASSPGGSTDTQYF.

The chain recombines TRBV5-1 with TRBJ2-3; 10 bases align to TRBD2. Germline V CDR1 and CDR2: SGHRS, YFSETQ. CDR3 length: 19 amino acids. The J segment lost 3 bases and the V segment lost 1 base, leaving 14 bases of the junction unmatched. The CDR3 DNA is TGCGCCAGCAGCTTGTATCAGGTAGCGGGAGGAATAGGTACAGATACGCAGTATTTT. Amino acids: CASSLYQVAGGIGTDTQYF.

CDR3 sequence: CASNYGNSNQPQHF. The CDR3 DNA reads TGTGCCAGCAACTACGGAAATAGCAATCAGCCCCAGCATTTT. The chain carries TRBV6-5 and TRBJ1-5; D gene unclear. This CDR3 has 14 residues. V shed 7 bases and J shed 0 bases, with 10 bases lying between them. Per germline, CDR1 MNHEY and CDR2 SVGAGI.

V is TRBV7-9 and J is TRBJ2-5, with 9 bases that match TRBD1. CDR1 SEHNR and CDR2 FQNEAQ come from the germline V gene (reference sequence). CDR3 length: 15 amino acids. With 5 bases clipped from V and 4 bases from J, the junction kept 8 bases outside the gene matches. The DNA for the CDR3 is TGTGCCAGCAGCGCTTGGGACAGGGTGGGAGAGACCCAGTACTTC. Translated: CASSAWDRVGETQYF.

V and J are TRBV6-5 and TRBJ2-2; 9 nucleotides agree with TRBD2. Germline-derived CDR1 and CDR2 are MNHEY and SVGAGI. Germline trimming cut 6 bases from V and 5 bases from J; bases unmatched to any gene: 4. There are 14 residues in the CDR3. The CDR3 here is CASSTTSGTGELFF. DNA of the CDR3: TGTGCCAGCAGCACTACTAGCGGGACCGGGGAGCTGTTTTTT.

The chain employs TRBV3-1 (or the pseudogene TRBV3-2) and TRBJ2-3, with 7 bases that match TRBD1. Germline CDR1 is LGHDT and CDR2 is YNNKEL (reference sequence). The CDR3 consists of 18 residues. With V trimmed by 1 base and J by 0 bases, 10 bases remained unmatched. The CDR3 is CASSQVGTVAFSTDTQYF. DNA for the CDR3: TGTGCCAGCAGCCAAGTGGGGACAGTTGCTTTTAGCACAGATACGCAGTATTTT.

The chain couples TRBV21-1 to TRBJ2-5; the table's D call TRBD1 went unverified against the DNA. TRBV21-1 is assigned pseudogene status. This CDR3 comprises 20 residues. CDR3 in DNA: TGTGCCAGCAGCAAAGAGTTGTTGGACAGGGGGTTCAGGGACCGAGAGACCCAGTACTTC. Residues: CASSKELLDRGFRDRETQYF.

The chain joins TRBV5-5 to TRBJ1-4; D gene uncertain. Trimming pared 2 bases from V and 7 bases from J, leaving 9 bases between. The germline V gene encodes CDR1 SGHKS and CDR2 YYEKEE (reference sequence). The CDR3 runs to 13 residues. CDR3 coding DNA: TGTGCCAGCAGCTTACTACTTAGTGAAAAACTGTTTTTT. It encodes CASSLLLSEKLFF.

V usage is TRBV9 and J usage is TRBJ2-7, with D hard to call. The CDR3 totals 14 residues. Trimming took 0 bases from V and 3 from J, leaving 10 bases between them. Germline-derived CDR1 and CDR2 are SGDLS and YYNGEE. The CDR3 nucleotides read TGTGCCAGCAGCGTAGGGCCAGAAAGCTACGAGCAGTACTTC. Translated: CASSVGPESYEQYF.

CDR3 coding DNA: TGTGCCAGCAGGTCAGGGACTAGCGGGACCTACAATGAGCAGTTCTTC. Protein sequence: CASRSGTSGTYNEQFF. The V call is TRBV28, the J call TRBJ2-1; TRBD2 agrees at 13 bases. V gave up 6 bases and J gave up 2 bases; unmatched junction bases: 4. The V gene's germline CDR1 is MDHEN and CDR2 SYDVKM. There are 16 residues in the CDR3. Filled out from reference TRBV28 and TRBJ2-1, the complete variable domain reads DVKVTQSSRYLVKRTGEKVFLECVQDMDHENMFWYRQDPGLGLRLIYFSYDVKMKEKGDIPEGYSVSREKKERFSLILESASTNQTSMYLCASRSGTSGTYNEQFFGPGTRLTVL.

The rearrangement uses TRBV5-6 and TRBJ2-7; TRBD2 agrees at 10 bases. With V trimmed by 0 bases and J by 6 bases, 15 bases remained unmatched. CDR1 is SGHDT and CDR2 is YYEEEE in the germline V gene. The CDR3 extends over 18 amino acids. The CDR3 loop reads CASSLAGLAGGSPGEQYF. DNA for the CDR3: TGTGCCAGCAGCTTGGCCGGCTTAGCGGGAGGTTCTCCGGGCGAGCAGTACTTC.

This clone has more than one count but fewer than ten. The CDR3 DNA sequence: TGTGCCAGCAGCCTAGGACTAGCACATTCCACCGGGGAGCTGTTTTTT. It translates to CASSLGLAHSTGELFF. The J gene is TRBJ2-2, the V gene TRBV4-2, with 8 bases matching TRBD2. Germline lookup yields CDR1 LGHNA and CDR2 YNFKEQ. V lost 4 bases to trimming and J lost 4 bases; unmatched junction nucleotides: 8. CDR3 size: 16 residues.

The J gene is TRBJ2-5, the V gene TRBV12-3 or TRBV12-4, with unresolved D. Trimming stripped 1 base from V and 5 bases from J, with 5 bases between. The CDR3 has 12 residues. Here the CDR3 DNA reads TGTGCCAGCAGTTTAGACGGTGAGACCCAGTACTTC. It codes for CASSLDGETQYF.

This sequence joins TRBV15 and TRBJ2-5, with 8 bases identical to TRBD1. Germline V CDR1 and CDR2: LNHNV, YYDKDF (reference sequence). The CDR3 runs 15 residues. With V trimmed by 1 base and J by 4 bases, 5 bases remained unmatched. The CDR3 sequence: CATSRVGRGRETQYF. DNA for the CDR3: TGTGCCACCAGCAGAGTCGGCAGGGGGCGAGAGACCCAGTACTTC.

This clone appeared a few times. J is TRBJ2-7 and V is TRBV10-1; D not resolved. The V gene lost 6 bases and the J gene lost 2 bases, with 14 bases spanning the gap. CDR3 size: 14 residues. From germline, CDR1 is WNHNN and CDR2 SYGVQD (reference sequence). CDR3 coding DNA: TGCGCCAGCAGCCCGAGCGACCCTCCCTACGAGCAGTACTTC. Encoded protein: CASSPSDPPYEQYF.

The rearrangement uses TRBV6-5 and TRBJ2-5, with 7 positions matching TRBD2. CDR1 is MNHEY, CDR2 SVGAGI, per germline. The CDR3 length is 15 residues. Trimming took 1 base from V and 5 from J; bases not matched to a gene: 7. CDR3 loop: CASSYYGGSGETQYF. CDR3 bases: TGTGCCAGCAGTTACTACGGCGGGAGCGGTGAGACCCAGTACTTC.

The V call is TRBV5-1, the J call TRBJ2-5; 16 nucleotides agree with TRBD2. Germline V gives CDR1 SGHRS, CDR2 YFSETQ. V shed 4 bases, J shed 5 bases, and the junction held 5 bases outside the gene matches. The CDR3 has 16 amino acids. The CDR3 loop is CASSPGLAGGGETQYF. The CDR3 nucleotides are TGCGCCAGCAGCCCGGGACTAGCGGGAGGGGGCGAGACCCAGTACTTC. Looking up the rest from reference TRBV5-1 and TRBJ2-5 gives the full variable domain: KAGVTQTPRYLIKTRGQQVTLSCSPISGHRSVSWYQQTPGQGLQFLFEYFSETQRNKGNFPGRFSGRQFSNSRSEMNVSTLELGDSALYLCASSPGLAGGGETQYFGPGTRLLVL.